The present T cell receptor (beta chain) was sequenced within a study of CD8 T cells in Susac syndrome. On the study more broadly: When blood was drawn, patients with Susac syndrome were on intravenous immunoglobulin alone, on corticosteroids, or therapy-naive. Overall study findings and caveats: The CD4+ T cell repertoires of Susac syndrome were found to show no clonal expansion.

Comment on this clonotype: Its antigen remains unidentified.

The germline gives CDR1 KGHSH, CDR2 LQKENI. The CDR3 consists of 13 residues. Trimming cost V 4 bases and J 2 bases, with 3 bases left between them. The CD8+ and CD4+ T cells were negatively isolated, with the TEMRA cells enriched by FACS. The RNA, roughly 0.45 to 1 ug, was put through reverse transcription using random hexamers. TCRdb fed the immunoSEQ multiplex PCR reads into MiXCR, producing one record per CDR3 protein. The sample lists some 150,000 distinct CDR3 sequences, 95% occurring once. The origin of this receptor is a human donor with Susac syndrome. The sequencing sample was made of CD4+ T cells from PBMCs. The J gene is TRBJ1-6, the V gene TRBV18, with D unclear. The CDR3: CASSQTYNSPLHF. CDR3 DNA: TGTGCCAGCTCACAAACCTATAATTCACCCCTCCACTTT.